This T cell receptor beta chain was sequenced for a study of blood T cell repertoires in COVID-19 (TCRdb year 2020). For the wider study: Samples from collaborators originated in the United States, Italy and Spain and spanned both the acute and convalescent phases of COVID-19. Where available, HLA class I and class II types were obtained from metadata supplied by the sample provider rather than from assay-based typing. The sample metadata nearly always contained a de-identified subject ID, COVID-19 status, age in years and sex. The repertoires were released in a freely available public database intended as a resource for research on the immune response to SARS-CoV-2. The material from the prospective study consisted of cDNA or gDNA derived from T cells, B-cell-depleted T cells, or PBMCs. The dataset comprised deeply sampled blood TCRbeta repertoires from subjects exposed to, actively infected with, or recovered from COVID-19. The samples were drawn from the first 160 participants of the ongoing ImmuneRACE study and from under 1,500 subjects provided by 6 global collaborators. The paper's findings and limits, for the study overall: How much clinical and demographic metadata was included differed by source and by participant, and the metadata was provided uncurated.

TCRbeta CDR3 regions were amplified from genomic DNA using the immunoSEQ Assay, a bias-controlled multiplex PCR. In the authors' own workflow: Nucleated cell counts per sample were estimated from amplification of reference gene primers within the assay. To quantify the absolute abundance of each unique TCRbeta CDR3 rearrangement, sequence reads were collapsed and filtered. For each sample, productive Simpson clonality was calculated by taking the square root of Simpson's diversity index across productive rearrangements. Sourced from immuneACCESS, this table was stored by TCRdb with only in-frame sequences that have V and J called. A share of the clones is absent; for the studies checked, an unresolved V gene accounts for under half, and the remainder has no known explanation. V and J calls and clone size are copied from that table; D and trimming were computed from the DNA. The sample records roughly 100,000 clones, roughly four fifths of which are singletons. More than 8% of the sample belongs to the ten largest clones.

Comments on this clone: It lacks a known antigen. Nothing much larger sits one base from this clone, and base qualities are not available.

The CDR3 runs 13 residues from the cysteine to the phenylalanine. The CDR3 DNA has 39 bases and is translated from base 1. Deletion took 3 bases off V and 5 bases off J, with a span of 10 bases between the germline ends. Each collaborating institution followed its own protocols to collect whole blood in K2EDTA tubes. For TCRbeta analysis, collaborator samples were shipped as frozen whole blood, as isolated PBMCs, or as DNA extracted from either sample type. The source is a woman aged 65 to 85 with acute or convalescent COVID-19. The chain links TRBV12-3 or TRBV12-4 with TRBJ2-5, with TRBD2 as a weak D call on 6 bases. Sequencing used peripheral blood. Here is the DNA: TGTGCCAGCAGTTTTGGGGGGAGGGAGACCCAGTACTTC. Protein translation: CASSFGGRETQYF.